These 20 T cell receptor beta chains came from one sample sequenced in a study of blood T cell repertoires in COVID-19. Clones were read by immunoSEQ multiplex PCR, and TCRdb kept only the in-frame ones, dropping some. The data show 100,000 or so clones, around 76% seen once. Material for sequencing was peripheral blood. These receptors were collected from a woman aged 65 to 85 with acute or convalescent COVID-19.

The chain recombines TRBV2 with TRBJ1-2; D uncertain. The CDR3 covers 13 residues. Germline CDR1 reads SNHLY; CDR2 reads FYNNEI. V was cut by 2 bases and J by 7 bases, with 11 bases left in between. CDR3 protein: CASSERGLSGYTF. The CDR3 DNA follows: TGTGCCAGCAGTGAACGCGGATTGAGTGGCTACACCTTC.

This clone has a handful of counts. The V gene is TRBV9, the J gene TRBJ1-6, with 7 bases matching TRBD1. The CDR3 has 15 residues. Germline V lookup: CDR1 SGDLS, CDR2 YYNGEE. V gave up 0 bases and J gave up 6 bases; unmatched junction bases: 3. The DNA of the CDR3 is TGTGCCAGCAGCGTAGGACAGGGTTCTAATTCACCCCTCCACTTT. It translates to CASSVGQGSNSPLHF.

There are a few counts of this clone. The chain joins TRBV5-5 to TRBJ2-7; 10 bases are a match to TRBD2. The CDR3 consists of 15 residues. CDR1 and CDR2 (germline): SGHKS, YYEKEE (reference sequence). Trimming took 0 bases from V and 4 from J; bases not matched to a gene: 4. CDR3 DNA: TGTGCCAGCAGCTTGGTTGGGACTAGCGTATACGAGCAGTACTTC. Its protein is CASSLVGTSVYEQYF. Complete variable domain (other parts from reference TRBV5-5 and TRBJ2-7): DAGVTQSPTHLIKTRGQQVTLRCSPISGHKSVSWYQQVLGQGPQFIFQYYEKEERGRGNFPDRFSARQFPNYSSELNVNALLLGDSALYLCASSLVGTSVYEQYFGPGTRLTVT.

In its sample, this clone was seen a few times. The chain is built from TRBV27 and TRBJ1-4; 7 bases are a match to TRBD1. V lost 6 bases, J lost 2 bases, and 0 bases stayed unmatched. The CDR3 extends over 13 amino acids. The germline V gene encodes CDR1 MNHEY and CDR2 SMNVEV (reference sequence). CDR3 loop: CASRQGTNEKLFF. The CDR3 DNA reads as TGTGCCAGCAGACAGGGGACTAATGAAAAACTGTTTTTT.

The gene calls are TRBV5-4 and TRBJ1-1; no definite D call. Germline V CDR1 and CDR2: SGHNT, YYREEE (reference sequence). CDR3 size: 13 residues. Trimming shortened V by 0 bases and J by 1 base, and 4 bases separated the two germline ends. CDR3 in DNA: TGTGCCAGCAGCTTGGCGGGGAACACTGAAGCTTTCTTT. Its translation is CASSLAGNTEAFF.

This clone was seen only a few times. The chain couples TRBV2 to TRBJ1-2; TRBD1 matches at 7 bases. CDR1 and CDR2 (germline): SNHLY, FYNNEI. V dropped 9 bases and J dropped 2; count of bases not matched to a gene: 6. The CDR3 is 13 amino acids. The CDR3: CARDRDSNYGYTF. The CDR3 DNA sequence: TGTGCCAGAGACCGGGACAGCAACTATGGCTACACCTTC.

The chain has TRBV28 and TRBJ1-5; D unresolved. This CDR3 is built from 18 residues. V was trimmed by 0 bases and J by 0 bases, leaving 15 bases between them. Germline lookup yields CDR1 MDHEN and CDR2 SYDVKM. The CDR3 DNA reads as TGTGCCAGCAGTTTATGGACGGGAGGCACCGCTAGCAATCAGCCCCAGCATTTT. Translated: CASSLWTGGTASNQPQHF.

The CDR3 loop is CASSLIRAYNEQFF. The CDR3 bases are TGTGCCAGCAGCTTAATTCGCGCTTACAATGAGCAGTTCTTC. The gene calls are TRBV5-5 and TRBJ2-1; no clear D gene. V was trimmed by 2 bases and J by 4 bases, leaving 10 bases between them. The CDR3 runs to 14 residues. Germline-derived CDR1 and CDR2 are SGHKS and YYEKEE (reference sequence). Using reference TRBV5-5 and TRBJ2-1 for the parts outside the CDR3, the full variable domain is DAGVTQSPTHLIKTRGQQVTLRCSPISGHKSVSWYQQVLGQGPQFIFQYYEKEERGRGNFPDRFSARQFPNYSSELNVNALLLGDSALYLCASSLIRAYNEQFFGPGTRLTVL.

The genes are TRBV27 and TRBJ1-2; 10 bases map to TRBD1. In germline, CDR1 is MNHEY, CDR2 SMNVEV (reference sequence). With 2 bases clipped from V and 7 bases from J, the junction kept 7 bases outside the gene matches. The CDR3 covers 15 residues. CDR3 sequence: CASSLMTGGVSGYTF. CDR3 DNA: TGTGCCAGCAGTTTAATGACAGGGGGCGTATCTGGCTACACCTTC.

The chain links TRBV11-3 to TRBJ2-7; 8 bases map to TRBD1. Germline V CDR1 and CDR2: SGHNT, YENEEA. The CDR3 totals 13 residues. Losses at the gene ends were 4 bases for V and 4 bases for J; bases not matched to a gene: 3. CDR3 sequence reads: CASSSGTGYEQYF. The CDR3 DNA follows: TGTGCCAGCAGCTCCGGGACAGGATACGAGCAGTACTTC. The full variable domain, its missing parts supplied by reference TRBV11-3 and TRBJ2-7, is EAGVVQSPRYKIIEKKQPVAFWCNPISGHNTLYWYLQNLGQGPELLIRYENEEAVDDSQLPKDRFSAERLKGVDSTLKIQPAELGDSAVYLCASSSGTGYEQYFGPGTRLTVT.

CDR3 loop: CASSEPGQGAYGYTF. DNA of the CDR3: TGTGCCAGCAGTGAACCGGGACAGGGGGCGTATGGCTACACCTTC. The rearrangement joins TRBV6-1 to TRBJ1-2; TRBD1 matches 12 bases. Germline trimming cut 2 bases from V and 5 bases from J; bases unmatched to any gene: 3. Germline V lookup: CDR1 MNHNS, CDR2 SASEGT. The CDR3 runs 15 residues.

The chain links TRBV18 to TRBJ1-2; weak D call: TRBD1 (6 bases). In germline, CDR1 is KGHSH, CDR2 LQKENI. The V end was cut by 4 bases, the J end by 7 bases, with 13 bases between. This CDR3 is 13 amino acids long. The CDR3 DNA sequence: TGTGCCAGCTCACGAGGGGCAGGGGCTGGCTACACCTTC. It yields the protein CASSRGAGAGYTF.

The chain is built from TRBV5-1 and TRBJ2-2; TRBD1 might be the D (5 bases). The CDR3 is 16 residues long. Germline CDR1 and CDR2: SGHRS and YFSETQ. The V end lost 0 bases, the J end lost 0 bases, and 9 bases lay between the germline ends. The CDR3 nucleotides are TGCGCCAGCAGCTTGGTTGCACAGGCGAACACCGGGGAGCTGTTTTTT. Protein product: CASSLVAQANTGELFF.

This chain links TRBV7-2 with TRBJ1-5, with D hard to call. Germline V gives CDR1 SGHTA, CDR2 FQGNSA. The V and J ends lost 1 base and 3 bases respectively, with 10 bases between them. The CDR3 is 15 residues long. CDR3 in DNA: TGTGCCAGCAGCTTAGGGAGGGTCCCCAATCAGCCCCAGCATTTT. Its translation is CASSLGRVPNQPQHF.

This clone has only a few counts. The chain carries TRBV7-9 and TRBJ1-6; 12 bases line up with TRBD1. From germline, CDR1 is SEHNR and CDR2 FQNEAQ (reference sequence). The trim removed 4 bases at V and 8 bases at J, leaving 3 bases unmatched. This CDR3 region has 15 residues. The CDR3 nucleotides read TGTGCCAGCAGCTGGGACAGGGGGCTGGATTCACCCCTCCACTTT. This encodes CASSWDRGLDSPLHF. Drawing the rest from reference TRBV7-9 and TRBJ1-6, the complete variable domain is DTGVSQNPRHKITKRGQNVTFRCDPISEHNRLYWYRQTLGQGPEFLTYFQNEAQLEKSRLLSDRFSAERPKGSFSTLEIQRTEQGDSAMYLCASSWDRGLDSPLHFGNGTRLTVT.

This chain uses TRBV7-2 with TRBJ2-7; 7 bases fit TRBD2. Germline assignment: CDR1 SGHTA and CDR2 FQGNSA. The length of the CDR3 is 15 residues. V was clipped by 5 bases and J by 6 bases; unmatched bases: 13. The CDR3 sequence: CASSRAAGERAEQYF. The CDR3, as DNA: TGTGCCAGCAGCCGGGCGGCGGGGGAAAGGGCCGAGCAGTACTTC.

This clone was observed a single time. The gene calls are TRBV4-3 and TRBJ2-7; D is perhaps TRBD2 (7 bases). Germline CDR1 and CDR2: LGHNA and YSLEER. V lost 0 bases to trimming and J lost 0 bases, with 12 bases between them. The CDR3 totals 16 residues. The CDR3 DNA is TGCGCCAGCAGCCAAGAAGCGGCGGGGGCCTCCTACGAGCAGTACTTC. Its translation: CASSQEAAGASYEQYF.

This clone was counted a few times. The chain is built from TRBV27 and TRBJ1-1, with TRBD1 matching 11 bases. This CDR3 is built from 16 residues. Germline V CDR1 and CDR2: MNHEY, SMNVEV (reference sequence). The V gene end was trimmed by 5 bases and the J gene end by 3 bases; junction bases not matched to a gene: 8. CDR3 bases: TGTGCCAGCAGTACGGGGACAGGGGGGCGGTACACTGAAGCTTTCTTT. Amino acids: CASSTGTGGRYTEAFF.

The chain has TRBV7-6 and TRBJ2-3; TRBD2 might be the D (6 bases). The germline V gene encodes CDR1 SGHVS and CDR2 FNYEAQ. Trimming took off 1 base at V and 0 bases at J, with 17 bases between the two ends. The CDR3 has 18 amino acids. DNA of the CDR3: TGTGCCAGCAGCTTAGGCGGGCGGGGTATCGCTAGCACAGATACGCAGTATTTT. It yields the protein CASSLGGRGIASTDTQYF.

The CDR3 coding sequence is TGTGCCAGCAGTTTTGGCAGTACCGGAAACACCATATATTTT. This sequence encodes CASSFGSTGNTIYF. The chain combines TRBV28 with TRBJ1-3; D ambiguous. CDR1 is MDHEN and CDR2 is SYDVKM in the germline V gene. The V and J ends lost 3 bases and 4 bases respectively, with 10 bases between them. The CDR3 totals 14 residues. The full variable domain, its missing parts supplied by reference TRBV28 and TRBJ1-3, is DVKVTQSSRYLVKRTGEKVFLECVQDMDHENMFWYRQDPGLGLRLIYFSYDVKMKEKGDIPEGYSVSREKKERFSLILESASTNQTSMYLCASSFGSTGNTIYFGEGSWLTVV.